The 12 T cell receptor beta chains below all came from one sample that was sequenced in a study of blood T cell repertoires in COVID-19. Sequencing used immunoSEQ multiplex PCR; TCRdb keeps in-frame clones, though not all of them. The data hold approximately 180,000 clones, with more than 75% observed a single time. The sequenced sample was peripheral blood. The receptor set was obtained from an older woman with acute or convalescent COVID-19.

The chain links TRBV21-1 to TRBJ2-5; the D call in the table, TRBD2, was not verified against the DNA. TRBV21-1 is a pseudogene segment. This CDR3 is 18 amino acids long. The CDR3 sequence: CASSKGLRDYSSQETQYF. As DNA, the CDR3 is TGTGCCAGCAGCAAAGGCCTCCGGGACTACTCATCTCAAGAGACCCAGTACTTC.

The chain is built from TRBV28 and TRBJ1-1, with 7 bases identical to TRBD1. The V gene's germline CDR1 is MDHEN and CDR2 SYDVKM. Trimming at V came to 2 bases and at J to 1 base, leaving 4 bases not matched to a gene. There are 15 residues in the CDR3. The CDR3 protein is CASSLTDRPNTEAFF. CDR3 bases: TGTGCCAGCAGTTTAACGGACAGGCCGAACACTGAAGCTTTCTTT.

The V gene is TRBV24-1, the J gene TRBJ1-1, with 10 bases that match TRBD1. The CDR3 contains 14 residues. Per the germline V gene, CDR1 is KGHDR and CDR2 is SFDVKD. The V and J ends lost 8 bases and 5 bases, in that order; junction bases with no gene match: 7. The CDR3 spells CATTRTGGETEAFF. The CDR3 DNA follows: TGTGCCACCACGAGGACAGGGGGAGAAACTGAAGCTTTCTTT.

The count of this clone is one. The rearrangement links TRBV29-1 to TRBJ2-2; tentatively, D is TRBD2 (6 bases). Germline lookup yields CDR1 SQVTM and CDR2 ANQGSEA. Trimming cost V 4 bases and J 7 bases, with 10 bases left between them. CDR3 length: 12 amino acids. The CDR3 region has the DNA TGCAGCGTTGGGGGAGGACGCGGGGAGCTGTTTTTT. It yields the protein CSVGGGRGELFF.

This chain uses TRBV2 with TRBJ1-1; the match to TRBD1 covers 9 bases. Per the germline V gene, CDR1 is SNHLY and CDR2 is FYNNEI. V lost 3 bases to trimming and J lost 5 bases; unmatched junction nucleotides: 16. The CDR3 runs to 18 residues. The CDR3 bases are TGTGCCAGCAGTGATCTGAGGGACAGGGCACCCAAAAAGACTGAAGCTTTCTTT. Its protein is CASSDLRDRAPKKTEAFF.

This clone has just one count. Here the CDR3 DNA reads TGTGCCAGCAGCGTAGCTGGCGGCGGGTGGGACACTGAAGCTTTCTTT. Translated: CASSVAGGGWDTEAFF. The V call is TRBV9, the J call TRBJ1-1, with D unclear. The V and J ends lost 0 bases and 3 bases respectively, with 15 bases between them. The CDR3 has 16 residues. Germline CDR1 reads SGDLS; CDR2 reads YYNGEE.

The sample holds one count of this clone. This chain links TRBV19 with TRBJ2-1; TRBD2 aligns across 12 bases. With V trimmed by 7 bases and J by 7 bases, 8 bases remained unmatched. The CDR3 extends over 15 amino acids. From germline, CDR1 is LNHDA and CDR2 SQIVND (reference sequence). CDR3 DNA sequence: TGTGCCAGTAAGGGAACTAGCGGGGGGAAGAATGAGCAGTTCTTC. Its translation: CASKGTSGGKNEQFF. Filled out from reference TRBV19 and TRBJ2-1, the complete variable domain reads DGGITQSPKYLFRKEGQNVTLSCEQNLNHDAMYWYRQDPGQGLRLIYYSQIVNDFQKGDIAEGYSVSREKKESFPLTVTSAQKNPTAFYLCASKGTSGGKNEQFFGPGTRLTVL.

This chain joins TRBV28 and TRBJ1-4; D remains unclear. CDR3 length: 15 amino acids. Deletions cut 4 bases from V and 3 bases from J, with 12 bases between. Per germline, CDR1 MDHEN and CDR2 SYDVKM. CDR3 DNA sequence: TGTGCCAGCAGTTCTACCCGGGGATCTAATGAAAAACTGTTTTTT. This codes for CASSSTRGSNEKLFF. Full variable domain (remainder filled in from reference TRBV28 and TRBJ1-4): DVKVTQSSRYLVKRTGEKVFLECVQDMDHENMFWYRQDPGLGLRLIYFSYDVKMKEKGDIPEGYSVSREKKERFSLILESASTNQTSMYLCASSSTRGSNEKLFFGSGTQLSVL.

The chain employs TRBV2 and TRBJ1-1; 9 bases line up with TRBD1. This CDR3 spans 13 amino acids. Trimming removed 4 bases from V and 4 bases from J; junction bases left unmatched: 1. The germline V gene has CDR1 SNHLY and CDR2 FYNNEI. CDR3 amino acids: CASSGQGVTEAFF. CDR3 coding DNA: TGTGCCAGCAGTGGACAGGGGGTCACTGAAGCTTTCTTT.

The rearrangement uses TRBV18 and TRBJ2-5, with 7 nucleotides matching TRBD1. This CDR3 has 15 residues. V lost 1 base and J lost 2; bases outside the gene matches: 4. Germline assignment: CDR1 KGHSH and CDR2 LQKENI. The CDR3 region has the DNA TGTGCCAGCTCACCACTGGGACAGCCTCAAGAGACCCAGTACTTC. Its protein product is CASSPLGQPQETQYF.

The chain's CDR3 is CASSINTGINYGYTF. CDR3 sequence (DNA): TGTGCCAGCAGCATTAACACAGGGATAAACTATGGCTACACCTTC. The chain combines TRBV7-8 with TRBJ1-2; a possible D gene is TRBD1 (6 bases). The germline gives CDR1 SGHVS, CDR2 FQNEAQ. This CDR3 is 15 amino acids long. The V gene lost 5 bases and the J gene lost 2 bases, with 15 bases spanning the gap.

The chain employs TRBV5-1 and TRBJ2-5; 9 bases are shared with TRBD2. CDR3 length: 16 amino acids. Germline loops: CDR1 SGHRS, CDR2 YFSETQ. With V trimmed by 0 bases and J by 4 bases, 7 bases remained unmatched. In DNA form, the CDR3 reads TGCGCCAGCAGCTTGGCCTTACTAGCGGGCCGAGAGACCCAGTACTTC. This codes for CASSLALLAGRETQYF.